The TCR beta chain under discussion was sequenced for a study of cytomegalovirus exposure and HLA in healthy donors. Whole-study results and caveats: The listing of about 150 TCR beta chains classed them as cytomegalovirus-associated. It was assumed in the presence/absence analyses that sequencing depth was roughly uniform across donors. Apart from CMV serostatus, no immune exposure information was available.

The primer mix had 60 Vbeta and 13 Jbeta primers. The assay was immunoSEQ multiplex PCR, and TCRdb's table has in-frame clones only and misses some. The sample includes approximately 100,000 clones, 70% of them seen just once. Concerning this clone itself: Its matching antigen is unknown.

Germline CDR1 reads SGHTA; CDR2 reads FQGNSA. CDR3 size: 18 residues. The V gene end was trimmed by 5 bases and the J gene end by 0 bases; junction bases not matched to a gene: 6. J is TRBJ2-4 and V is TRBV7-2; 14 nucleotides match TRBD2. The TCR was taken from a man aged 35 to 55 in good health and CMV-seropositive. Specimen: PBMCs. The CDR3 bases are TGTGCCAGCAGCCAGGGACTAGCGGGAGAGGTAGCCAAAAACATTCAGTACTTC. Its protein product is CASSQGLAGEVAKNIQYF.